This entry lists 5 T cell receptor beta chains sequenced from one sample in a study of response to subunit inactivated influenza vaccine. TCRdb re-derived calls from the RT-PCR reads in MiXCR, one entry per CDR3 protein. The sample holds approximately 480,000 distinct CDR3 sequences, approximately 11% seen once. Source: PBMCs from blood, taken about 40 days after vaccination. These receptors came from a man aged 50 or older who received an inactivated influenza vaccine.

V and J are TRBV19 and TRBJ2-7, with TRBD1 matching over 7 bases. Trimming took 3 bases from V and 1 from J; bases not matched to a gene: 3. The CDR3 contains 14 residues. Germline V gene data show CDR1 as LNHDA and CDR2 as SQIVND (reference sequence). The CDR3 region is CASSINRGSYEQYF. DNA for the CDR3: TGTGCCAGTAGTATCAACAGGGGTTCCTACGAGCAGTACTTC.

This clonotype was seen only a few times. A read error may produce the germline difference seen at one junction end. CDR3 nucleotides: TGCAGTGCTAGAGGGACTAGCGGCCCGTTACGCCACTTC. This codes for CSARGTSGPLRHF. The J gene is TRBJ2-5, the V gene TRBV20-1; TRBD2 matches 10 bases. Germline CDR1 and CDR2: DFQATT and SNEGSKA (reference sequence). CDR3 size: 13 residues.

This clonotype was picked up a small number of times. The chain links TRBV20-1 to TRBJ1-1; unclear D gene. The V gene's germline CDR1 is DFQATT and CDR2 SNEGSKA (reference sequence). The CDR3 runs to 13 residues. V dropped 0 bases and J dropped 7 bases, with 12 bases sitting between them. Here the CDR3 reads CSARETTLSEAFF. The DNA for the CDR3 is TGCAGTGCTAGAGAGACAACCCTAAGTGAAGCTTTCTTT.

The chain is built from TRBV6-1 and TRBJ1-2; D ambiguous. Per germline, CDR1 MNHNS and CDR2 SASEGT. The CDR3 spans 13 residues. Trimming removed 6 bases at V and 1 base at J, with 9 bases between. In DNA form, the CDR3 reads TGTGCCAGCAGCCCGACAATTAACTATGGCTACACCTTC. Protein: CASSPTINYGYTF.

The chain uses TRBV12-3 or TRBV12-4 and TRBJ2-1, with D uncertain. Between the trimmed V and J ends, which lost 2 bases and 15 bases, there was a span of 17 bases. This CDR3 is 13 amino acids long. Here the CDR3 reads CASSLKAGRPGFF. The CDR3, as DNA: TGTGCCAGCAGTTTAAAAGCAGGTCGCCCGGGGTTCTTC.